Listed below are T cell receptor beta chains from one sample, sequenced in a study of shared clonotypes between healthy human individuals. Method: immunoSEQ multiplex PCR; TCRdb's copy keeps in-frame clones and lacks some. There are about 450,000 clones in the sample; roughly 85% occur only once, and roughly 12% lies in the top ten. The material sequenced was PBMCs. These receptor sequences come from a woman between 35 and 50 years old in good health. Some clones in this sample may be carry-over from other donors' samples. Each CDR3 is given with its conserved first and last residue. The order of the fields is CDR3 protein, CDR3 DNA, D gene, J gene, V gene, clone size. The D gene is left open where the match is weak. The size of a clone is reported for some rows only, either as once, few or many, or as a class for expanded clones.

CSVGSQGMSNEQFF,TGCAGCGTTGGAAGCCAGGGGATGAGCAATGAGCAGTTCTTC,NA,TRBJ2-1,TRBV29-1,NA
CACSGDHKGNQPQHF,TGTGCCTGCTCCGGCGACCACAAGGGCAATCAGCCCCAGCATTTT,NA,TRBJ1-5,TRBV30,NA
CASSLRQSKGYGYTF,TGTGCCAGCAGCTTAAGACAGTCAAAGGGCTATGGCTACACCTTC,NA,TRBJ1-2,TRBV5-6,once
CASHRRDEDFF,TGTGCCAGCCACCGCCGTGACGAAGATTTCTTT,NA,TRBJ1-1,TRBV6-9,NA
CSVQRGQGAYEQYF,TGCAGCGTCCAGAGGGGACAGGGGGCCTACGAGCAGTACTTC,TRBD1,TRBJ2-7,TRBV29-1,many
CASSLGVGLADNEQFF,TGTGCCAGCAGTTTAGGGGTGGGACTAGCTGACAATGAGCAGTTCTTC,TRBD2,TRBJ2-1,TRBV27,few
CASSLRGQLEKLFF,TGTGCCAGCAGCTTACGGGGACAACTTGAAAAACTGTTTTTT,NA,TRBJ1-4,TRBV11-2,once
CASSLTTSGASYEQYF,TGCGCCAGCAGCTTGACGACTAGCGGGGCGTCCTACGAGCAGTACTTC,TRBD2,TRBJ2-7,TRBV5-1,NA
CASSLERRETEAFF,TGTGCCAGCAGCTTGGAACGCAGAGAGACAGAAGCTTTCTTT,NA,TRBJ1-1,TRBV5-4,NA
CASSLDGRPYEQYF,TGTGCCAGCAGCTTGGACGGGCGACCCTACGAGCAGTACTTC,NA,TRBJ2-7,TRBV5-4,NA
CASRSLSGNTGELFF,TGTGCCAGCAGATCCCTTAGCGGGAACACCGGGGAGCTGTTTTTT,NA,TRBJ2-2,TRBV28,NA
CASSLVQVNSGANVLTF,TGTGCCAGCAGCTTGGTACAGGTGAACTCTGGGGCCAACGTCCTGACTTTC,NA,TRBJ2-6,TRBV5-5,NA
CASSLAGRKGMGNTEAFF,TGTGCCAGCAGCTTAGCAGGTAGAAAAGGTATGGGTAACACTGAAGCTTTCTTT,NA,TRBJ1-1,TRBV7-9,few
CASSPRGGGNEQYF,TGTGCCAGCAGCCCGCGGGGGGGAGGGAACGAGCAGTACTTC,TRBD2,TRBJ2-7,TRBV13,few
CASSPTGVSPLHF,TGTGCCAGCAGCCCCACAGGGGTTTCACCCCTCCACTTT,TRBD1,TRBJ1-6,TRBV6-6,NA
CASADRGSNQPQHF,TGTGCCAGCGCCGACAGGGGAAGCAATCAGCCCCAGCATTTT,TRBD1,TRBJ1-5,TRBV6-1,NA
CASSLFQGPGNTIYF,TGTGCCAGCAGTCTTTTCCAGGGTCCCGGAAACACCATATATTTT,NA,TRBJ1-3,TRBV6-5,few
CASSEKGGYGVTEAFF,TGCGCCAGCAGTGAAAAAGGGGGTTACGGTGTCACTGAAGCTTTCTTT,NA,TRBJ1-1,TRBV10-2,NA
CASSPLAGLYNEQFF,TGTGCCAGCTCACCTCTAGCGGGGCTTTACAATGAGCAGTTCTTC,TRBD2,TRBJ2-1,TRBV18,NA
CAISDRGDTEAFF,TGTGCCATCAGTGATCGGGGGGACACTGAAGCTTTCTTT,NA,TRBJ1-1,TRBV10-3,NA
CASGSGTMNTEAFF,TGTGCCAGCGGGAGTGGGACAATGAACACTGAAGCTTTCTTT,NA,TRBJ1-1,TRBV6-6,NA
CASSSTRTRTYEQYF,TGTGCCAGCAGCTCCACCCGGACTAGAACCTACGAGCAGTACTTC,TRBD2,TRBJ2-7,TRBV7-9,NA
CASSPRGGYEQYF,TGTGCCAGCTCACCACGGGGCGGCTACGAGCAGTACTTC,NA,TRBJ2-7,TRBV18,NA
CASTSGGSIYEQYF,TGTGCCAGCACCTCCGGGGGGTCTATATACGAGCAGTACTTC,TRBD2,TRBJ2-7,TRBV7-2,NA
CASSEQGVGNTEAFF,TGTGCCAGCAGTGAACAGGGGGTTGGGAACACTGAAGCTTTCTTT,TRBD1,TRBJ1-1,TRBV2,NA
CASTPDRTAYNEQFF,TGTGCCAGCACCCCCGACAGGACCGCCTACAATGAGCAGTTCTTC,NA,TRBJ2-1,TRBV28,NA
CASSQDWGLTLTGELFF,TGTGCCAGCAGCCAAGATTGGGGACTAACATTAACCGGGGAGCTGTTTTTT,TRBD2,TRBJ2-2,TRBV14,NA
CASSSGPYEQYF,TGTGCCAGCAGCTCCGGACCCTACGAGCAGTACTTC,NA,TRBJ2-7,TRBV5-4,few
CASSEPGEGQPQHF,TGTGCCAGCAGTGAACCCGGGGAGGGTCAGCCCCAGCATTTT,NA,TRBJ1-5,TRBV25-1,NA